This TCR beta chain is from a study of a mutant IDH1 vaccine in newly diagnosed glioma. Time point: week 23, last vaccination. Vaccination used 300 ug of mutant IDH1 20-mer peptide per dose, with topical imiquimod. New IDH1-mutant, ATRX-lost WHO grade 3 or 4 astrocytomas occurred in donors. Clones were sequenced by immunoSEQ multiplex PCR, and TCRdb holds only the in-frame ones, with some missing. This sample yields tens of thousands of clones, of which roughly 80% are seen a single time; 6.2% belongs to the top ten. V lost 7 bases, J lost 8 bases, and 3 bases stayed unmatched. The germline V gene has CDR1 MNHNY and CDR2 SVGAGI (reference sequence). The CDR3 has 11 residues. On this clone: As yet, its antigen is unknown.

This receptor was identified in a man in his forties with glioma. V and J are TRBV6-6 and TRBJ1-1, with 8 bases fitting TRBD1. Sequenced here: PBMCs, sampled from a glioma patient whose treatment included an IDH1 peptide vaccine. The chain's CDR3 is CASIRQGEAFF. CDR3 nucleotides: TGTGCCAGCATCCGACAGGGGGAAGCTTTCTTT.